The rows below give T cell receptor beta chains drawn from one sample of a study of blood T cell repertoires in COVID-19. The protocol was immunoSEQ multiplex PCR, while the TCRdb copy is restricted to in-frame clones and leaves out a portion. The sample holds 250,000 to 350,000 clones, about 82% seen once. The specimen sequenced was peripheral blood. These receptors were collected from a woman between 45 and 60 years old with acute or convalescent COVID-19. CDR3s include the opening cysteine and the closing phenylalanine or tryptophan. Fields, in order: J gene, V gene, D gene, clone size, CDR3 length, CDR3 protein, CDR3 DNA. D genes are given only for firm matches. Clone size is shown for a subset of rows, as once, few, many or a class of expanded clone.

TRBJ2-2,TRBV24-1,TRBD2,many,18,CATSDLQWAGDSPGELFF,TGTGCCACCAGTGATTTGCAGTGGGCGGGAGACTCACCCGGGGAGCTGTTTTTT
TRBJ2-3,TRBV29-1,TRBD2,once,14,CSVGLAGGTDTQYF,TGCAGCGTTGGACTAGCGGGGGGCACAGATACGCAGTATTTT
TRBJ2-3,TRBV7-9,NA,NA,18,CASSTIPSRTSRTDTQYF,TGTGCCAGCAGCACAATCCCTTCACGGACATCCCGCACAGATACGCAGTATTTT
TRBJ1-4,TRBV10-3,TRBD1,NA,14,CAISRDRGWEKLFF,TGTGCCATCAGCCGCGACAGGGGTTGGGAAAAACTGTTTTTT
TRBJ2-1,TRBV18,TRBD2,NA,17,CASSGGSGSSGDNEQFF,TGTGCCAGTTCCGGAGGTAGCGGGAGTAGTGGGGACAATGAGCAGTTCTTC
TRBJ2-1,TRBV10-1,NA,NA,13,CARRVPRYNEQFF,TGCGCCCGGCGGGTACCTCGCTACAATGAGCAGTTCTTC
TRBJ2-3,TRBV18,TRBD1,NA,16,CASSSGQGRSADTQYF,TGTGCCAGCTCATCTGGACAGGGGAGAAGCGCAGATACGCAGTATTTT
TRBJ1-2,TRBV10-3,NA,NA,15,CAIIDGGMGNYGYTF,TGTGCCATCATCGACGGGGGAATGGGTAACTATGGCTACACCTTC
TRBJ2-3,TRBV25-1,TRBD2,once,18,CASSGISGRGSLTDTQYF,TGTGCCAGCAGTGGGATTAGCGGGAGGGGTTCCCTCACAGATACGCAGTATTTT
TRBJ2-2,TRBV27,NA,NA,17,CASSLSTRWRGAGELFF,TGTGCCAGCAGTTTATCGACCAGATGGAGGGGAGCCGGGGAGCTGTTTTTT
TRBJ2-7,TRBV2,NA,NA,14,CASSDPGSSYEQYF,TGTGCCAGCAGTGACCCAGGTAGCTCCTACGAGCAGTACTTC
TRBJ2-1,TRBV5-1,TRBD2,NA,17,CASSPEGGRSSYNEQFF,TGCGCCAGCAGCCCGGAGGGCGGGAGAAGCTCCTACAATGAGCAGTTCTTC
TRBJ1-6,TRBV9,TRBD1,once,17,CASSHLPGGTGGSPLHF,TGTGCCAGCAGCCATTTACCCGGGGGAACAGGGGGTTCACCCCTCCACTTT
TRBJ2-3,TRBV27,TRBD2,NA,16,CASTRAGGLGTDTQYF,TGTGCCAGCACTCGTGCGGGAGGGCTCGGCACAGATACGCAGTATTTT
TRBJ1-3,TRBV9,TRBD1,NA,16,CASSVDRGAAGNTIYF,TGTGCCAGCAGCGTAGACAGGGGGGCGGCTGGAAACACCATATATTTT
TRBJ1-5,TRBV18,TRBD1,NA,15,CASSINRGVDQPQHF,TGTGCCAGCTCAATCAACAGGGGTGTCGATCAGCCCCAGCATTTT
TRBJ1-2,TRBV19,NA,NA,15,CASSTNTGSGHGYTF,TGTGCCAGTAGTACGAATACAGGGAGCGGACATGGCTACACCTTC
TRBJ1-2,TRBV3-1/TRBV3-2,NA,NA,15,CASSPSAGLEYGYTF,TGTGCCAGCAGCCCTTCAGCGGGGCTGGAGTACGGCTACACCTTC
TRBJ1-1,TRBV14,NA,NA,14,CASSQSAGYTEAFF,TGTGCCAGCAGCCAAAGTGCAGGGTACACTGAAGCTTTCTTT
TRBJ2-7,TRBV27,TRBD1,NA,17,CASSPSEGQGGSYEQYF,TGTGCCAGCAGTCCTAGCGAGGGACAGGGGGGCTCCTACGAGCAGTACTTC
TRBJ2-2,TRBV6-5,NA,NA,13,CASSDPGAGELFF,TGTGCCAGCAGCGATCCAGGGGCCGGGGAGCTGTTTTTT
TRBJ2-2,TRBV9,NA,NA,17,CASSPLGGSKNTGELFF,TGTGCCAGCAGCCCTTTGGGGGGTAGTAAGAACACCGGGGAGCTGTTTTTT
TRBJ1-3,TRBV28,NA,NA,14,CASSSHNSGNTIYF,TGTGCCAGCAGTTCCCACAACTCTGGAAACACCATATATTTT
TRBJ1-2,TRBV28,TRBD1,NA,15,CASRQGGARNYGYTF,TGTGCCAGCAGACAGGGGGGCGCCCGGAACTATGGCTACACCTTC